Below are 13 T cell receptor beta chains sequenced from a single sample in a study of T cells in Graves' hyperthyroidism and ophthalmopathy. Using RNA transcripts as the source, TCR beta CDR3 regions were amplified. The HTBI set primed first-round TCR CDR3 RT-PCR. From the multiplex PCR reads, TCRdb called clonotypes with MiXCR, one entry per CDR3 protein. The repertoire holds approximately 640,000 distinct CDR3 sequences, 17% seen once, with 15% to 18% in the top ten. Sequencing was performed on blood. These TCRs come from a man between 50 and 59 years old with Graves' hyperthyroidism.

In its sample, this clonotype was seen a few times. The chain joins TRBV28 to TRBJ2-1, with D unresolved. Trimming removed 4 bases at V and 7 bases at J, with 11 bases between. Germline CDR1 and CDR2: MDHEN and SYDVKM. CDR3 length equals 13 residues. The CDR3 sequence is CASSSGPLNEQFF. As DNA, the CDR3 is TGTGCCAGCAGTTCGGGCCCCTTGAATGAGCAGTTCTTC.

This clonotype occurred many times. V usage is TRBV5-1 and J usage is TRBJ1-1, with 11 bases lining up with TRBD1. CDR3 length: 15 amino acids. The germline CDR1 and CDR2 sequences are SGHRS and YFSETQ. J lost 3 bases, V lost 4 bases, and 5 bases had no gene match. The CDR3 sequence: CASSTWDRGDTEAFF. The CDR3 nucleotides read TGCGCCAGCAGCACCTGGGACAGGGGGGACACTGAAGCTTTCTTT.

This clonotype occurred many times. This chain uses TRBV2 with TRBJ2-7; D remains ambiguous. CDR3 size: 13 residues. Trimming stripped 7 bases from V and 0 bases from J, with 10 bases between. Germline V gene data show CDR1 as SNHLY and CDR2 as FYNNEI. CDR3 sequence (DNA): TGTGCCAGCAAAGGCAGGCCCTCCTACGAGCAGTACTTC. It codes for CASKGRPSYEQYF.

This clonotype was seen only a few times. V gene TRBV7-2 combines with J gene TRBJ2-3; tentative D call: TRBD1 (6 bases). This CDR3 is 14 amino acids long. Germline assignment: CDR1 SGHTA and CDR2 FQGNSA. Between the trimmed V and J ends, which lost 4 bases and 4 bases, there was a span of 12 bases. The CDR3 DNA reads TGTGCCAGCAGCTCTACAGGGAACCCAGATACGCAGTATTTT. Protein: CASSSTGNPDTQYF.

This clonotype was detected ten times or more. This chain connects TRBV12-3 or TRBV12-4 to TRBJ1-2; D possibly corresponds to TRBD1 (5 bases). The CDR3 contains 13 residues. The V and J ends lost 5 bases and 10 bases respectively, with 17 bases between them. The CDR3 DNA is TGTGCCAGCAGTGCCATGGGCGGGACGGTCTACACCTTC. This gives the protein CASSAMGGTVYTF.

Remarks on this clonotype: A clone one base away is much larger, so this may be a read error. CDR3 sequence reads: CASSVDRFSYNEQLF. The CDR3 DNA sequence: TGTGCCAGCAGCGTCGACAGGTTTTCCTACAATGAGCAGCTCTTC. J is TRBJ2-1 and V is TRBV7-2; D may be TRBD1 (6 bases). This CDR3 contains 15 residues. Germline V gene sequence: CDR1 SGHTA, CDR2 FQGNSA.

This clonotype has a handful of counts. The gene calls are TRBV4-1 and TRBJ1-4, with 7 bases aligning to TRBD1. Per the germline V gene, CDR1 is MGHRA and CDR2 is YSYEKL. The J segment lost 4 bases and the V segment lost 3 bases, leaving 17 bases of the junction unmatched. The CDR3 consists of 19 residues. CDR3 in amino acids: CASSQRGLVWDRSNEKLFF. CDR3 coding DNA: TGCGCCAGCAGCCAGAGGGGCCTTGTTTGGGACAGAAGTAATGAAAAACTGTTTTTT.

The chain has TRBV29-1 and TRBJ2-2; 10 positions agree with TRBD2. This CDR3 has 18 amino acids. V lost 2 bases to trimming and J lost 0 bases; unmatched junction nucleotides: 9. The germline V gene encodes CDR1 SQVTM and CDR2 ANQGSEA. The CDR3 DNA reads TGCAGCGTTGAATACCCCCCTACTAGCGGGGCGAACACCGGGGAGCTGTTTTTT. It specifies CSVEYPPTSGANTGELFF.

Ten or more counts support this clonotype. The chain recombines TRBV6-2 or TRBV6-3 with TRBJ2-7; TRBD2 aligns across 15 bases. This CDR3 contains 15 residues. V shed 6 bases, J shed 5 bases, and the junction held 5 bases outside the gene matches. The germline CDR1 and CDR2 sequences are MNHEY and SVGEGT. CDR3 bases: TGTGCCAGCAGAGGACTAGCGGGAGGGCCACACGAGCAGTACTTC. Amino acids: CASRGLAGGPHEQYF.

J is TRBJ2-7 and V is TRBV4-2; D unresolved. In germline, CDR1 is LGHNA, CDR2 YNFKEQ. There are 15 residues in the CDR3. V lost 0 bases and J lost 3, with 12 bases in between. CDR3: CASSQDTQQIYEQYF. CDR3 in DNA: TGTGCCAGCAGCCAAGACACACAACAGATCTACGAGCAGTACTTC.

This clonotype came up many times. CDR3 residues: CASSGRSNSGASTDTQYF. CDR3 nucleotide sequence: TGTGCCAGCAGTGGGCGCTCGAATAGCGGGGCTAGCACAGATACGCAGTATTTT. V is TRBV2 and J is TRBJ2-3; 8 bases line up with TRBD2. V lost 4 bases to trimming and J lost 0 bases; unmatched junction nucleotides: 12. The CDR3 spans 18 residues. CDR1 is SNHLY and CDR2 is FYNNEI in the germline V gene.

This clonotype was detected only a few times. The chain joins TRBV3-1 to TRBJ1-2; D is unresolved. Germline CDR1 LGHDT, CDR2 YNNKEL (reference sequence). The V and J ends lost 4 bases and 0 bases respectively, with 9 bases between them. The CDR3 has 14 amino acids. In DNA form, the CDR3 reads TGTGCCAGCAGCCCTTTGGGGTCTAACTATGGCTACACCTTC. Residues: CASSPLGSNYGYTF. Looking up the rest from reference TRBV3-1 and TRBJ1-2 gives the full variable domain: DTAVSQTPKYLVTQMGNDKSIKCEQNLGHDTMYWYKQDSKKFLKIMFSYNNKELIINETVPNRFSPKSPDKAHLNLHINSLELGDSAVYFCASSPLGSNYGYTFGSGTRLTVV.

This clonotype was observed at least ten times. The chain links TRBV7-2 to TRBJ2-1; D not certain. Germline assignment: CDR1 SGHTA and CDR2 FQGNSA. The CDR3 has 12 amino acids. The germline V and J ends were trimmed by 3 bases and 9 bases, with 9 bases remaining between them. CDR3 sequence reads: CASSLVAGEQFF. The CDR3 bases are TGTGCCAGCAGCTTGGTCGCTGGTGAGCAGTTCTTC.